This is a list of T cell receptor beta chains from one sample in a study of cytomegalovirus exposure and HLA in healthy donors. Libraries were prepared by immunoSEQ multiplex PCR; TCRdb keeps only in-frame clonotypes and omits some of them. The sample lists 200,000 or so clones; over 65% were seen once. The sample consisted of PBMCs. Receptors originate from a man aged 40-49 years in good health and CMV-seronegative. The conserved cysteine and the conserved F or W are not part of the CDR3 here. D genes are given only for firm matches.

>NA|TRBJ2-5|TRBV29-1
SALIRETQY
>NA|TRBJ2-7|TRBV4-2
ASSQTSGSEQY
>TRBD1|TRBJ1-1|TRBV5-6
ASSWDREAF
>TRBD2|TRBJ2-3|TRBV18
ASSPLAGGFTDTQY
>NA|TRBJ2-2|TRBV18
ASSPIQRELF
>NA|TRBJ2-7|TRBV11-2
ASSPGLNYEQY
>NA|TRBJ2-7|TRBV11-2
ASSGGLSVEQY
>TRBD1|TRBJ1-1|TRBV7-9
ASSQPGQGWAEAF
>NA|TRBJ1-1|TRBV10-3
ATTPAITGYGTEAF
>TRBD2|TRBJ2-1|TRBV6-1
ASSGGAGGLSYNEQF
>TRBD2|TRBJ2-1|TRBV27
ASSRLPGLAGGEQF
>TRBD1|TRBJ2-7|TRBV7-9
ASSYTRQGPYEQY
>TRBD2|TRBJ2-3|TRBV9
ASSGGGTSVSPSSTDTQY
>NA|TRBJ1-5|TRBV27
ASSLRWGSGQPQH
>TRBD2|TRBJ2-5|TRBV25-1
ASSATTSGRQETQY
>TRBD1|TRBJ2-2|TRBV7-3
ASSLVDRDGTGELF
>NA|TRBJ1-1|TRBV9
ASRPLPGGTEAF
>NA|TRBJ2-3|TRBV29-1
SGGWRLHTDTQY
>TRBD1|TRBJ1-3|TRBV18
ASSPTGYGNTIY
>TRBD1|TRBJ2-7|TRBV29-1
SASSGQSYEQY
>NA|TRBJ2-5|TRBV27
ASRTLEVGETQY
>NA|TRBJ2-7|TRBV5-5
ASSLQHNYEQY
>NA|TRBJ1-1|TRBV5-4
ASSVAVGTEAF
>NA|TRBJ2-1|TRBV5-1
ASSLERVVEQF
>TRBD1|TRBJ1-1|TRBV10-3
AISVMGQGTTEAF
>NA|TRBJ1-4|TRBV10-3
AISESWGPNEKLF
>TRBD1|TRBJ1-2|TRBV7-9
ASSQYDRGSGYT
>TRBD1|TRBJ2-7|TRBV19
ASSMGTGGTYEQY
>TRBD1|TRBJ2-7|TRBV10-3
AISDRGPRQGTGTYEQY
>NA|TRBJ2-5|TRBV28
ASSFSRETQY
>TRBD2|TRBJ2-2|TRBV27
ASSPGTRFNTGELF
>NA|TRBJ2-5|TRBV11-2
ASSLYRRSQETQY
>TRBD1|TRBJ1-2|TRBV28
ASSATGSGGYT
>TRBD1|TRBJ1-4|TRBV10-3
AISDTSRTGREKLF
>TRBD2|TRBJ2-2|TRBV10-3
AIRPGLAGGSDTGELF
>TRBD1|TRBJ1-2|TRBV29-1
SPWDRGGARGGYT
>NA|TRBJ2-1|TRBV5-6
ASTPGRGSSYNEQF
>TRBD1|TRBJ2-7|TRBV27
ASSPMTGTYEQY
>TRBD2|TRBJ2-1|TRBV2
ASKREGQNEQF
>NA|TRBJ1-4|TRBV19
ASSPRLYRETNEKLF
>TRBD2|TRBJ2-5|TRBV6-6
ASRTGGKTQY
>NA|TRBJ1-6|TRBV7-4
ASSDTGHDNSPLH
>NA|TRBJ2-3|TRBV18
ASSPRLETDTQY
>NA|TRBJ1-4|TRBV5-8
ASTTHSQPGEKLF
>NA|TRBJ1-5|TRBV21-1
ASSRKFPGQGITPNQPQH
>NA|TRBJ2-7|TRBV19
ASSMLAGDEQY
>TRBD2|TRBJ2-1|TRBV18
ASSRERPGGFYNEQF
>NA|TRBJ2-1|TRBV6-5
ASSSRGAGDNEQF
>TRBD1|TRBJ1-5|TRBV5-4
ASSRDRVGQPQH
>TRBD2|TRBJ2-3|TRBV27
ASSPLPGGASTDTQY
>TRBD1|TRBJ2-7|TRBV7-3
ASSIDRESYEQY
>NA|TRBJ2-5|TRBV7-2
ASSLQGTQY
>TRBD1|TRBJ2-2|TRBV7-3
ASSHDRAGELF